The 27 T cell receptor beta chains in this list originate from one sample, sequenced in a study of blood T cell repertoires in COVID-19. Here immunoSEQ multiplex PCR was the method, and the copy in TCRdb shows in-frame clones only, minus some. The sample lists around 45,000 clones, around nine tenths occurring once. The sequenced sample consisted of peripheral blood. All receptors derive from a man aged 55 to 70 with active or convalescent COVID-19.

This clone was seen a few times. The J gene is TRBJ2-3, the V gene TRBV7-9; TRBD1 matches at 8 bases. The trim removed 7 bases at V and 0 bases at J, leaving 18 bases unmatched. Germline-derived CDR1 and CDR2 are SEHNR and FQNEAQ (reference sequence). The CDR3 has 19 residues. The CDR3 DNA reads TGTGCCAGCAACACCCCCGGACAGGGTAGCGGCGGCAGCACAGATACGCAGTATTTT. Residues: CASNTPGQGSGGSTDTQYF. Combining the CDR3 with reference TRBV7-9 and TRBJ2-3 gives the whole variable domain DTGVSQNPRHKITKRGQNVTFRCDPISEHNRLYWYRQTLGQGPEFLTYFQNEAQLEKSRLLSDRFSAERPKGSFSTLEIQRTEQGDSAMYLCASNTPGQGSGGSTDTQYFGPGTRLTVL.

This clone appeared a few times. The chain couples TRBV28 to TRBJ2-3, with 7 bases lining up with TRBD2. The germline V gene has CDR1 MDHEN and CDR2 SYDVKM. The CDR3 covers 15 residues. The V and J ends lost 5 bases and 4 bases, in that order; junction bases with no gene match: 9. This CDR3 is CASSARTGGSDTQYF. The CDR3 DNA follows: TGTGCCAGCAGTGCTAGGACGGGAGGATCAGATACGCAGTATTTT.

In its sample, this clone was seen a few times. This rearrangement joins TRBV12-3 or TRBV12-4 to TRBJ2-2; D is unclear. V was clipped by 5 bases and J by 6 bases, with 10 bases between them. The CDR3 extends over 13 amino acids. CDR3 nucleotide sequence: TGTGCCAGCAGTATTAGTTACTCCGGGGAGCTGTTTTTT. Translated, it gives CASSISYSGELFF.

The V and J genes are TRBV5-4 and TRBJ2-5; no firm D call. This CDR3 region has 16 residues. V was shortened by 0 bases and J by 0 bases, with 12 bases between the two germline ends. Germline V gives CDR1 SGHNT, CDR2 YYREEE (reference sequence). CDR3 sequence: CASSLARSRYQETQYF. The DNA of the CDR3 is TGTGCCAGCAGCTTGGCCCGTTCACGGTACCAAGAGACCCAGTACTTC.

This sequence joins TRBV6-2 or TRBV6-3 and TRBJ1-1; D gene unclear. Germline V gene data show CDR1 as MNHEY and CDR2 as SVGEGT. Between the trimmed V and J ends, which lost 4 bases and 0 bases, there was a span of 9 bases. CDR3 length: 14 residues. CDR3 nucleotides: TGTGCCAGCAGTTCGGTCACGCTGAACACTGAAGCTTTCTTT. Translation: CASSSVTLNTEAFF.

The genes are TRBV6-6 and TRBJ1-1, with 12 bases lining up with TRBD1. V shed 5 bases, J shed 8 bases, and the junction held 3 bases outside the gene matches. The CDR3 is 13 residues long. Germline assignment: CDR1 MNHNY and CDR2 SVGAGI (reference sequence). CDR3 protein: CASSGGTGGEAFF. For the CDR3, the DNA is TGTGCCAGCAGTGGCGGGACAGGGGGCGAAGCTTTCTTT.

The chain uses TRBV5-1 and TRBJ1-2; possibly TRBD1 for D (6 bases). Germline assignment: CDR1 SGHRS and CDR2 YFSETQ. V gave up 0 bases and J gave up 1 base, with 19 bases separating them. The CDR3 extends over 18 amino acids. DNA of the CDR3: TGCGCCAGCAGCTTGGACACCGGGACACCTGGTGGTAACTATGGCTACACCTTC. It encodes CASSLDTGTPGGNYGYTF.

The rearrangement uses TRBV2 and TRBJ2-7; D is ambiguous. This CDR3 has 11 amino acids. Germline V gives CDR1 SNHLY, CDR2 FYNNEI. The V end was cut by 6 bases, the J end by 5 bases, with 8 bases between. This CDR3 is CASRGEHEQYF. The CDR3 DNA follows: TGTGCCAGCAGAGGAGAGCACGAGCAGTACTTC.

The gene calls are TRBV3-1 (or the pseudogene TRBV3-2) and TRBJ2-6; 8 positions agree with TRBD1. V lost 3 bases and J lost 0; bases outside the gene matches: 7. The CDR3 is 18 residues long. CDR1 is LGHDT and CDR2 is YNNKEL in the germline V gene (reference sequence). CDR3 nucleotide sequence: TGTGCCAGCAGCCATAACCAGGGGGCCCACTCTGGGGCCAACGTCCTGACTTTC. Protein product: CASSHNQGAHSGANVLTF.

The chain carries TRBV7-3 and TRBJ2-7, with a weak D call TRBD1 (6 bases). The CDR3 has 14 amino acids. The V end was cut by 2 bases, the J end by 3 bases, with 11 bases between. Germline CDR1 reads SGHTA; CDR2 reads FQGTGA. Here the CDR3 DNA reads TGTGCCAGCAGCTTATACGGGACAAACTACGAGCAGTACTTC. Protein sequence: CASSLYGTNYEQYF.

The CDR3 nucleotides read TGTGCCAGCAGCTTAAATGCGGACACTGAAGCTTTCTTT. Its protein product is CASSLNADTEAFF. The gene calls are TRBV7-2 and TRBJ1-1, with D hard to call. The CDR3 runs 13 residues. Germline-derived CDR1 and CDR2 are SGHTA and FQGNSA. Trimming removed 2 bases from V and 3 bases from J, with 7 bases in between.

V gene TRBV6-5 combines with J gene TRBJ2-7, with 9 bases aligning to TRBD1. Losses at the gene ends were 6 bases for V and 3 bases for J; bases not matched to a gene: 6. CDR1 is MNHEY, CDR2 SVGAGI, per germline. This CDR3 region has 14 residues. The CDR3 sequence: CASRLDRGVYEQYF. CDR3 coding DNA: TGTGCCAGCAGACTTGACAGGGGGGTCTACGAGCAGTACTTC.

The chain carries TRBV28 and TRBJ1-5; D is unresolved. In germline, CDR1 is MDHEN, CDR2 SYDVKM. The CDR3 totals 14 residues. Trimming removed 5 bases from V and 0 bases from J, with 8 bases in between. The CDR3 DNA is TGTGCCAGCAGTCCCCTAAATAGCAATCAGCCCCAGCATTTT. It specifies CASSPLNSNQPQHF.

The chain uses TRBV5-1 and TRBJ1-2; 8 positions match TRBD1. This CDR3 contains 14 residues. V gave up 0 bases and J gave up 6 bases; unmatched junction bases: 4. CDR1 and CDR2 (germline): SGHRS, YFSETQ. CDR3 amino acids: CASSLATGGDGYTF. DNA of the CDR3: TGCGCCAGCAGCTTGGCCACAGGGGGAGATGGCTACACCTTC.

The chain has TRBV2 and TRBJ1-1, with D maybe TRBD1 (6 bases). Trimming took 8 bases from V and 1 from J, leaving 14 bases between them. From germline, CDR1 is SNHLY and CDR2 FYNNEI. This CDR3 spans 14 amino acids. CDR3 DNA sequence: TGTGCCAGCGGTTACAGGGCTGGGAACACTGAAGCTTTCTTT. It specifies CASGYRAGNTEAFF.

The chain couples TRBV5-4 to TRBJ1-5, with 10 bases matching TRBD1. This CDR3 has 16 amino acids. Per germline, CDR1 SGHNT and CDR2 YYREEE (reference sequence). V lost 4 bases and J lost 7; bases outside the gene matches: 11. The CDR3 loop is CASSPRGQGESQPQHF. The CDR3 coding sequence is TGTGCCAGCAGCCCTCGCGGACAGGGGGAAAGCCAGCCCCAGCATTTT.

In DNA, the CDR3 is TGTGCCAGCAGCTTAGTGTCGGGGAGCGAAAAACTGTTTTTT. Its translation is CASSLVSGSEKLFF. The chain joins TRBV7-9 to TRBJ1-4; no firm D call. CDR1 and CDR2 (germline): SEHNR, FQNEAQ (reference sequence). This CDR3 contains 14 residues. V dropped 1 base and J dropped 8 bases, with 11 bases sitting between them.

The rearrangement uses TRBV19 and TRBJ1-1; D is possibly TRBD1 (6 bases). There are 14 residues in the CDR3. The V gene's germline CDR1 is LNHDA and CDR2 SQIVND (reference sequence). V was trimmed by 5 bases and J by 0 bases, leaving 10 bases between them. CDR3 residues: CASSQDRLNTEAFF. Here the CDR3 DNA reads TGTGCCAGTAGTCAGGACAGACTGAACACTGAAGCTTTCTTT.

The CDR3 nucleotides are TGTGCCAGCAGTCCAGGGGGCCTTACTTATAGCAATCAGCCCCAGCATTTT. Translating it yields CASSPGGLTYSNQPQHF. The chain employs TRBV28 and TRBJ1-5; TRBD1 matches 8 bases. The CDR3 is 17 amino acids. The junction had 9 bases not matched to a gene; V was cut back by 5 bases and J by 0 bases. The germline V gene encodes CDR1 MDHEN and CDR2 SYDVKM.

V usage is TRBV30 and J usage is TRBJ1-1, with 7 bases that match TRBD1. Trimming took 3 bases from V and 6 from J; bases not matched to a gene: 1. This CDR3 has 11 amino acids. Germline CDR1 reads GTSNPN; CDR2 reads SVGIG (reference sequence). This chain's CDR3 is CAWSQGAEAFF. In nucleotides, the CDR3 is TGTGCCTGGAGCCAGGGGGCTGAAGCTTTCTTT.

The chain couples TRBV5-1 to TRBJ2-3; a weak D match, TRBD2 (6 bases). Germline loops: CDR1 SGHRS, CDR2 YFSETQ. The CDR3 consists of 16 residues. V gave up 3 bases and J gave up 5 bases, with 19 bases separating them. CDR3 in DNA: TGCGCCAGCAGCTCACGACTAGTCTCCGGGGTAGATACGCAGTATTTT. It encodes CASSSRLVSGVDTQYF.

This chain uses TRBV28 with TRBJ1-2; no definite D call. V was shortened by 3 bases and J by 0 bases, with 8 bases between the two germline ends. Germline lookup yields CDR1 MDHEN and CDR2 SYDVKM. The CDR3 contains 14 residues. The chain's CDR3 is CASSFLDPNYGYTF. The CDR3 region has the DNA TGTGCCAGCAGTTTTTTAGATCCTAACTATGGCTACACCTTC.

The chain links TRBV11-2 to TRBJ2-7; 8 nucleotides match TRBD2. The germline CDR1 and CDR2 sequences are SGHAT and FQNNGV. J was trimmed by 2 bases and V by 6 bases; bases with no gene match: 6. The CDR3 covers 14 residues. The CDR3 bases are TGTGCCAGCAGTACTACTAGCGGAACCTACGAGCAGTACTTC. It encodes CASSTTSGTYEQYF.

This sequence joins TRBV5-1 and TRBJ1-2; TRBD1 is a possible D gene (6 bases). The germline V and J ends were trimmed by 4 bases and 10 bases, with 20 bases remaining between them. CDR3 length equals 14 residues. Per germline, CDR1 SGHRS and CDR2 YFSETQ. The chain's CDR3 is CASSEPGHGGIYTF. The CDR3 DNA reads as TGCGCCAGCAGCGAACCGGGACACGGGGGGATCTACACCTTC.

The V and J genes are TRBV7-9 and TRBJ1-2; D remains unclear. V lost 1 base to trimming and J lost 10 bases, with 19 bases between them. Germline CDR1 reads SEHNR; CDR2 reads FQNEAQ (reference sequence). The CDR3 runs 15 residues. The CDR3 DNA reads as TGTGCCAGCAGCTTAGTAGTTTACCGAATAAGTAACTACACCTTC. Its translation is CASSLVVYRISNYTF.

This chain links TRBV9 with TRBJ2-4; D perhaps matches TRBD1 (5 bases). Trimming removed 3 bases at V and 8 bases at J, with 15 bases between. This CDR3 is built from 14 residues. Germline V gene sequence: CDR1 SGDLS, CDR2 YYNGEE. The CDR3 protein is CASSATQGMDIQYF. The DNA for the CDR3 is TGTGCCAGCAGCGCGACCCAGGGAATGGACATTCAGTACTTC.

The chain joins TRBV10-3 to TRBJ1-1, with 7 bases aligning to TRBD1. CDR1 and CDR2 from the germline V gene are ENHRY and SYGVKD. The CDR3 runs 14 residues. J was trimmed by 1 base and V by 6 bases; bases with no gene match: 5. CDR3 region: CAIRDRTGNTEAFF. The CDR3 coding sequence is TGTGCCATCAGAGACAGGACAGGGAACACTGAAGCTTTCTTT.